The 11 T cell receptor beta chains below all came from one sample that was sequenced in a study of cytomegalovirus exposure and HLA in healthy donors. TCRdb's copy holds only in-frame clones and misses some; the assay was immunoSEQ multiplex PCR. The sample holds hundreds of thousands of clones, around nine tenths seen once. Sequencing used PBMCs. The origin of the receptors is a man aged 18 to 29 in good health and CMV-seronegative.

The rearrangement joins TRBV6-5 to TRBJ2-1; 8 positions match TRBD2. Trimming removed 6 bases from V and 10 bases from J; junction bases left unmatched: 8. This CDR3 spans 13 amino acids. CDR1 is MNHEY and CDR2 is SVGAGI in the germline V gene. This CDR3 reads CASRSTLAGEQFF. The CDR3 nucleotides read TGTGCCAGCAGATCAACCCTAGCGGGCGAGCAGTTCTTC.

The chain joins TRBV11-3 to TRBJ2-1; 10 positions match TRBD2. The CDR3 length is 16 residues. In germline, CDR1 is SGHNT, CDR2 YENEEA. The ends lost 5 bases at V and 7 bases at J; junction bases unmatched: 11. The CDR3, as DNA: TGTGCCAGCAGCCCGCCATGGACTAGCGGAAGGAATGAGCAGTTCTTC. Amino acid sequence: CASSPPWTSGRNEQFF.

The chain uses TRBV6-5 and TRBJ2-3; D gene unclear. The CDR3 contains 15 residues. V was clipped by 3 bases and J by 5 bases, with 15 bases between them. CDR1 is MNHEY, CDR2 SVGAGI, per germline. The CDR3 DNA sequence: TGTGCCAGCAGTTATGGTCAGGCCTCGATAGATACGCAGTATTTT. Its translation: CASSYGQASIDTQYF.

A few counts support this clone. This sequence joins TRBV5-6 and TRBJ2-1, with D possibly being TRBD1 (6 bases). CDR1 is SGHDT, CDR2 YYEEEE, per germline. Trimming left V 1 base short and J 7 bases short, with 15 bases between. The CDR3 is made up of 15 amino acids. The CDR3: CASSLIGQKGNEQFF. CDR3 nucleotide sequence: TGTGCCAGCAGCTTGATTGGACAGAAAGGGAATGAGCAGTTCTTC.

This chain joins TRBV18 and TRBJ2-5; 9 bases agree with TRBD1. The junction had 5 bases not matched to a gene; V was cut back by 2 bases and J by 7 bases. Germline-derived CDR1 and CDR2 are KGHSH and LQKENI. This CDR3 comprises 14 residues. CDR3 DNA: TGTGCCAGCTCACCAGGGACAGGGAGGTTGACCCAGTACTTC. Translated: CASSPGTGRLTQYF.

The rearrangement uses TRBV7-6 and TRBJ2-1; TRBD1 aligns across 7 bases. Germline values: CDR1 SGHVS, CDR2 FNYEAQ. V lost 3 bases, J lost 1 base, and 9 bases stayed unmatched. CDR3 length: 17 amino acids. CDR3 coding DNA: TGTGCCAGCAGCTTGGCCTCCGGGACAGCTTCCTACAATGAGCAGTTCTTC. Translated: CASSLASGTASYNEQFF. The variable domain in full, with the rest retrieved from reference TRBV7-6 and TRBJ2-1, is GAGVSQSPRYKVTKRGQDVALRCDPISGHVSLYWYRQALGQGPEFLTYFNYEAQQDKSGLPNDRFSAERPEGSISTLTIQRTEQRDSAMYRCASSLASGTASYNEQFFGPGTRLTVL.

This chain links TRBV21-1 with TRBJ1-5; the D call TRBD1 from the table was never checked on the DNA. TRBV21-1 is marked as a pseudogene. CDR3 length equals 17 residues. The CDR3 sequence: CASSLVGQGVSNQPQHF. The CDR3, as DNA: TGTGCCAGCAGCCTCGTTGGGCAGGGGGTGAGCAATCAGCCCCAGCATTTT.

The chain is built from TRBV7-3 and TRBJ2-7; 10 nucleotides align to TRBD1. Losses at the gene ends were 5 bases for V and 4 bases for J; bases not matched to a gene: 5. This CDR3 spans 14 amino acids. Germline-derived CDR1 and CDR2 are SGHTA and FQGTGA. The CDR3 here is CASSKTGQGYEQYF. In nucleotides, the CDR3 is TGTGCCAGCAGCAAAACGGGACAGGGGTACGAGCAGTACTTC.

The chain links TRBV7-9 to TRBJ1-2; D is perhaps TRBD1 (5 bases). This CDR3 has 15 residues. V lost 0 bases and J lost 0, with 8 bases in between. The germline V gene has CDR1 SEHNR and CDR2 FQNEAQ (reference sequence). CDR3 loop: CASSLAAGANYGYTF. CDR3 coding DNA: TGTGCCAGCAGCTTAGCGGCGGGGGCTAACTATGGCTACACCTTC.

V is TRBV6-6 and J is TRBJ2-1; 12 nucleotides align to TRBD2. Germline loops: CDR1 MNHNY, CDR2 SVGAGI (reference sequence). This CDR3 has 16 amino acids. V shed 0 bases, J shed 5 bases, and the junction held 2 bases outside the gene matches. The CDR3 nucleotides are TGTGCCAGCAGTTACTCAGGACTAGCGGGGAACAATGAGCAGTTCTTC. Translating it yields CASSYSGLAGNNEQFF.

This clone was picked up one time. The V and J genes are TRBV11-2 and TRBJ2-7; 7 bases are shared with TRBD1. The trim removed 2 bases at V and 2 bases at J, leaving 3 bases unmatched. The CDR3 is 14 amino acids. Germline CDR1 is SGHAT and CDR2 is FQNNGV. The CDR3 coding sequence is TGTGCCAGCAGCTTAAACAGGGGACCCTACGAGCAGTACTTC. The encoded protein is CASSLNRGPYEQYF. The full variable domain, in which reference TRBV11-2 and TRBJ2-7 provide the parts outside the CDR3, is EAGVAQSPRYKIIEKRQSVAFWCNPISGHATLYWYQQILGQGPKLLIQFQNNGVVDDSQLPKDRFSAERLKGVDSTLKIQPAKLEDSAVYLCASSLNRGPYEQYFGPGTRLTVT.